This TCR beta chain was captured by sequencing in a study of radiotherapy plus CTLA-4 blockade in lung cancer. Study-level information: Objective responses were documented in over 15% of patients, with disease control in 31%. Study-wide points: Tumor-derived TCR clones expanded in blood after radiotherapy plus ipilimumab. Dynamics of early blood T cell clones, together with interferon-beta, were reportedly the best predictors of response.

About this clone itself: Its target is unknown.

Here immunoSEQ multiplex PCR was the method, and the copy in TCRdb shows in-frame clones only, minus some. The sample includes about 73,000 clones, around 86% seen only once; the top ten take less than 45%. V was pared by 0 bases and J by 3 bases, with 6 bases of the junction left unmatched. The CDR3 contains 17 residues. Germline V lookup: CDR1 SGDLS, CDR2 YYNGEE. The chain links TRBV9 to TRBJ2-1; 10 bases align to TRBD1. The TCR originated in a human donor with non-small cell lung cancer that progressed on radiotherapy plus ipilimumab. The input for sequencing was peripheral blood, taken from a patient treated with radiotherapy plus ipilimumab. The CDR3 DNA reads as TGTGCCAGCAGCGTAGGAGTCCGGGACAGGGGCTACAATGAGCAGTTCTTC. This sequence encodes CASSVGVRDRGYNEQFF.